This TCR beta chain was identified during a study of blood T cells in healthy people across ages. Study observations and caveats: Diversity of TCR beta correlated strongly with naive T cell percentage.

Sample-barcoded 5' priming and a J-beta primer mix drove a second PCR of roughly 7 to 11 cycles. From the 5' RACE reads, TCRdb called clonotypes with MiXCR, one entry per CDR3 protein. The sample yields around 1,800,000 distinct CDR3 sequences, around 42% seen once. About this clonotype: The antigen remains undetermined.

The sample comprised blood. The TCR sequence derives from a human donor in good health.

The CDR3 DNA reads as TGCGCCAGCAGCTTGGATACAGGGGTTAACTATGGCTACACCTTC. The encoded protein is CASSLDTGVNYGYTF. The rearrangement joins TRBV5-1 to TRBJ1-2, with 7 bases fitting TRBD1. Germline values: CDR1 SGHRS, CDR2 YFSETQ. V dropped 0 bases and J dropped 1; count of bases not matched to a gene: 3. This CDR3 is 15 amino acids long.